A single TCR beta chain is shown here with its context. This specimen comes from a study of blood T cell repertoires in COVID-19. This CDR3 has 18 residues. Germline V gene sequence: CDR1 MRHNA, CDR2 SNTAGT. J was trimmed by 0 bases and V by 3 bases; bases with no gene match: 12. TCRdb's copy holds only in-frame clones and misses some; the assay was immunoSEQ multiplex PCR. The sample shows under 70,000 clones, roughly nine tenths of them seen only once. V is TRBV6-4 and J is TRBJ2-7; 9 nucleotides align to TRBD2. The receptor comes from a woman aged 55-69 years with active or convalescent COVID-19. The sample consisted of peripheral blood. CDR3 protein: CASSEKAGGFTSSYEQYF. For the CDR3, the DNA is TGTGCCAGCAGTGAAAAAGCGGGAGGTTTCACGAGCTCCTACGAGCAGTACTTC.